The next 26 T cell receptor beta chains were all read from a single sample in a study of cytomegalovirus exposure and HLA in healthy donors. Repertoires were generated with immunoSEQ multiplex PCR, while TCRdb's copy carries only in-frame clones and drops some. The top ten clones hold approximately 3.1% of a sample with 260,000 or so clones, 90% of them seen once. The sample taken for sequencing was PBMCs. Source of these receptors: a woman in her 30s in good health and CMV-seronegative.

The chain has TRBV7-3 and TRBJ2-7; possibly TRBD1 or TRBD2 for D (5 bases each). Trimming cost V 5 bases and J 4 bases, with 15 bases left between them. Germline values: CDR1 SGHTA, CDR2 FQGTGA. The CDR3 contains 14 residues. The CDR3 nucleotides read TGTGCCAGCAGCCCGAGCTTGAGGGGATACGAGCAGTACTTC. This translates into CASSPSLRGYEQYF.

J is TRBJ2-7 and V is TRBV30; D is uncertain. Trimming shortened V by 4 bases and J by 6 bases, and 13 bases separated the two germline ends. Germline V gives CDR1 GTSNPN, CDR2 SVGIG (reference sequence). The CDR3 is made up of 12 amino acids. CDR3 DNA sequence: TGTGCCTGGATGGCAGCCCGGAGCGAGCAGTACTTC. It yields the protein CAWMAARSEQYF.

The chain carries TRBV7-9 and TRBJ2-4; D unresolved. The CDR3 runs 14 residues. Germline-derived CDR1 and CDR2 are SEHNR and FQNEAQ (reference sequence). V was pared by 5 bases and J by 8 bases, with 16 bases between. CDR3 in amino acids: CASSLPPLVDIQYF. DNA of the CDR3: TGTGCCAGCAGCCTTCCCCCTCTTGTGGACATTCAGTACTTC.

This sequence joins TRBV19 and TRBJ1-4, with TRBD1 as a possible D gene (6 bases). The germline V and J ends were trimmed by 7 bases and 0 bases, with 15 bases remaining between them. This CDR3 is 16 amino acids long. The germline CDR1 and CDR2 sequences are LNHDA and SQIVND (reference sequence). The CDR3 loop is CASTGDTIATNEKLFF. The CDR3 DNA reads TGTGCCAGTACCGGGGACACTATTGCAACTAATGAAAAACTGTTTTTT.

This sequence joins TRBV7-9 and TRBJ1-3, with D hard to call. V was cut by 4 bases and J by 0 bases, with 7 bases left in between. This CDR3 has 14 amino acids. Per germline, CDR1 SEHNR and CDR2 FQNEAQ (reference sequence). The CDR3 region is CASSSTDSGNTIYF. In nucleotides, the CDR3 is TGTGCCAGCAGCTCGACCGACTCTGGAAACACCATATATTTT.

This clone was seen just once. CDR3 sequence reads: CASSVGDSGIYEQYF. In DNA, the CDR3 is TGTGCCAGCAGCGTAGGTGATAGCGGGATCTACGAGCAGTACTTC. This chain joins TRBV9 and TRBJ2-7; 8 nucleotides agree with TRBD2. The CDR3 covers 15 residues. V shed 0 bases and J 3 bases; nucleotides not matched to a gene: 5. The germline gives CDR1 SGDLS, CDR2 YYNGEE. Variable domain in full (rest from reference TRBV9 and TRBJ2-7): DSGVTQTPKHLITATGQRVTLRCSPRSGDLSVYWYQQSLDQGLQFLIQYYNGEERAKGNILERFSAQQFPDLHSELNLSSLELGDSALYFCASSVGDSGIYEQYFGPGTRLTVT.

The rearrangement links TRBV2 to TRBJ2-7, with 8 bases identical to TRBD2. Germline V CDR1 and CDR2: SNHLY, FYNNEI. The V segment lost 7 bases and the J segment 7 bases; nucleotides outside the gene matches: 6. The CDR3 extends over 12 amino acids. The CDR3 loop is CASTREGQEQYF. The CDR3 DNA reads TGTGCCAGCACACGGGAGGGCCAAGAGCAGTACTTC.

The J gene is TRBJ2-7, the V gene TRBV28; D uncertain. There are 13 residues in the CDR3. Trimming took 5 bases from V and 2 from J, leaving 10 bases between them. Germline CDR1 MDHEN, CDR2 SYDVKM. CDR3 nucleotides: TGTGCCAGCAGTATCCCGGAACCCTACGAGCAGTACTTC. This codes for CASSIPEPYEQYF.

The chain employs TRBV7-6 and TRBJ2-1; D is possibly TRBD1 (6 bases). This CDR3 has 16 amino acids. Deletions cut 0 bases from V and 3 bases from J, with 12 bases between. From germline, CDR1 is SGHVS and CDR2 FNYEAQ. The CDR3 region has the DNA TGTGCCAGCAGCTTAGCGACAGGCGGTTTCTACAATGAGCAGTTCTTC. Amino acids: CASSLATGGFYNEQFF. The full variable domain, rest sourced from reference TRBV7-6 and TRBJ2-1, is GAGVSQSPRYKVTKRGQDVALRCDPISGHVSLYWYRQALGQGPEFLTYFNYEAQQDKSGLPNDRFSAERPEGSISTLTIQRTEQRDSAMYRCASSLATGGFYNEQFFGPGTRLTVL.

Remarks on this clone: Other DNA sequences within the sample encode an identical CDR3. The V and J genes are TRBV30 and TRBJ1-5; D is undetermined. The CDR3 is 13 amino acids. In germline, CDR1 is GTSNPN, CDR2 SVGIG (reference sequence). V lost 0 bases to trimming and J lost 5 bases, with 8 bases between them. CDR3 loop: CAWSVGRDQPQHF. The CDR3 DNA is TGTGCCTGGAGTGTAGGGAGGGATCAGCCCCAGCATTTT. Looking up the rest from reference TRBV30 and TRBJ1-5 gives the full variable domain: SQTIHQWPATLVQPVGSPLSLECTVEGTSNPNLYWYRQAAGRGLQLLFYSVGIGQISSEVPQNLSASRPQDRQFILSSKKLLLSDSGFYLCAWSVGRDQPQHFGDGTRLSIL.

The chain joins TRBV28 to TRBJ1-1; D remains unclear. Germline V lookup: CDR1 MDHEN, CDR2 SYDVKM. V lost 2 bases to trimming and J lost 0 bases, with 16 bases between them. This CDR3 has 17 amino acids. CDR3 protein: CASSLVGFRGMNTEAFF. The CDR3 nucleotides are TGTGCCAGCAGTTTAGTCGGGTTCAGAGGCATGAACACTGAAGCTTTCTTT.

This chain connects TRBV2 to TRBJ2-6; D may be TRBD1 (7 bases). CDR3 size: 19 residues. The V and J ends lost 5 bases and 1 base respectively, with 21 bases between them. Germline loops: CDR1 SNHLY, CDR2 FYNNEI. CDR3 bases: TGTGCCAGCAGTTCCAGCGCCGGGGGCAGGGGGTCTGGGGCCAACGTCCTGACTTTC. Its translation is CASSSSAGGRGSGANVLTF.

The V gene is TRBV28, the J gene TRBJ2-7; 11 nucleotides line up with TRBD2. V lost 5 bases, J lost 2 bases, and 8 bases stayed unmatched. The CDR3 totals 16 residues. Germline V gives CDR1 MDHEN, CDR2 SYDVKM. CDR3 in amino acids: CASSLRVAGGTYEQYF. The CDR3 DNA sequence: TGTGCCAGCAGTCTCCGAGTAGCGGGAGGGACCTACGAGCAGTACTTC.

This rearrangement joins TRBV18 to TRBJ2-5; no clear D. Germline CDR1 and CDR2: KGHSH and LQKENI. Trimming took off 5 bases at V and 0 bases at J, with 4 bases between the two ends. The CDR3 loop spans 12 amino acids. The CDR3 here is CASSEYQETQYF. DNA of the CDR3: TGTGCCAGCTCAGAGTACCAAGAGACCCAGTACTTC.

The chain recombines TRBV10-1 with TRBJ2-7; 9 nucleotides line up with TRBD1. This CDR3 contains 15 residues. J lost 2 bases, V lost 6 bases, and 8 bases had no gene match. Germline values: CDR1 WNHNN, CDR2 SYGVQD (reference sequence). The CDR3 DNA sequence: TGCGCCAGCAGGACCGGGACAGGGAAGCCCTACGAGCAGTACTTC. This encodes CASRTGTGKPYEQYF.

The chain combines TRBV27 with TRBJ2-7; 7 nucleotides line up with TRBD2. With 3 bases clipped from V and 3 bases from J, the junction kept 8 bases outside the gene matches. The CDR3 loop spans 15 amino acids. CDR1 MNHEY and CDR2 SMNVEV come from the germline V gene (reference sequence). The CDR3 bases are TGTGCCAGCAGTTTCAGAGCGGGAAGGGTCTACGAGCAGTACTTC. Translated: CASSFRAGRVYEQYF.

The CDR3 DNA reads TGTGCCAGCAGCCAGTTTCGGAATAGGGGCTACACCTTC. It translates to CASSQFRNRGYTF. The chain is built from TRBV5-6 and TRBJ1-2; no definite D call. Trimming stripped 4 bases from V and 8 bases from J, with 15 bases between. Germline-derived CDR1 and CDR2 are SGHDT and YYEEEE. This CDR3 has 13 amino acids. Based on the CDR3 plus reference TRBV5-6 and TRBJ1-2, the full variable domain is DAGVTQSPTHLIKTRGQQVTLRCSPKSGHDTVSWYQQALGQGPQFIFQYYEEEERQRGNFPDRFSGHQFPNYSSELNVNALLLGDSALYLCASSQFRNRGYTFGSGTRLTVV.

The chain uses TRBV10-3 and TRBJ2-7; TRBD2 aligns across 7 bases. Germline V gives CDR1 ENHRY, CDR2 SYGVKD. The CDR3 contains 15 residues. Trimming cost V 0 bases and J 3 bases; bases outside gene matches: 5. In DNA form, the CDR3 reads TGTGCCATCAGTGAGTCTGCTAGCGGATACTACGAGCAGTACTTC. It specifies CAISESASGYYEQYF.

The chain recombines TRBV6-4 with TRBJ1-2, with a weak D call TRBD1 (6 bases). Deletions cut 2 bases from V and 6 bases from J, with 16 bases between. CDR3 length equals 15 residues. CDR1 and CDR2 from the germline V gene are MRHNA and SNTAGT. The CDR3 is CASSDQPLTGNGYTF. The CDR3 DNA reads TGTGCCAGCAGTGACCAGCCCCTTACAGGGAATGGCTACACCTTC.

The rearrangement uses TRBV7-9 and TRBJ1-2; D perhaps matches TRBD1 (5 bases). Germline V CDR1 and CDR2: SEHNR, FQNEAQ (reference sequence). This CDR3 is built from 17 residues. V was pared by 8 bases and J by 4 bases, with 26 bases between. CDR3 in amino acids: CASSITGPQPSLYGYTF. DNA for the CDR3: TGTGCCAGCTCAATTACGGGGCCACAGCCTTCCCTCTATGGCTACACCTTC.

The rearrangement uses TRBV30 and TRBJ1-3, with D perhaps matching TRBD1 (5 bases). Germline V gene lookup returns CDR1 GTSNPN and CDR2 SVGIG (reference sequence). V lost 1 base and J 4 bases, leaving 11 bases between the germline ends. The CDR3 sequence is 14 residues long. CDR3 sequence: CAWSAGMGGNTIYF. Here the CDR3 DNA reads TGTGCCTGGAGTGCAGGGATGGGAGGAAACACCATATATTTT. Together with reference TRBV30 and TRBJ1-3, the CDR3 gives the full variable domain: SQTIHQWPATLVQPVGSPLSLECTVEGTSNPNLYWYRQAAGRGLQLLFYSVGIGQISSEVPQNLSASRPQDRQFILSSKKLLLSDSGFYLCAWSAGMGGNTIYFGEGSWLTVV.

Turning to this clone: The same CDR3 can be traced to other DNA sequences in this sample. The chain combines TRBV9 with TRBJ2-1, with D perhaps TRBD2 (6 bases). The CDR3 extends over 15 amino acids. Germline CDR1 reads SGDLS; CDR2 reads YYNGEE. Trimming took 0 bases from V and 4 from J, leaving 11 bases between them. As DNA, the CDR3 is TGTGCCAGCAGCGTAGGTAGCGGAGGATACAATGAGCAGTTCTTC. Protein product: CASSVGSGGYNEQFF.

The CDR3 DNA is TGTGCCAGCAGCCCCTCCCGGACAGGGGTCTCCTACGAGCAGTACTTC. This codes for CASSPSRTGVSYEQYF. The V and J genes are TRBV7-8 and TRBJ2-7; 9 nucleotides agree with TRBD1. The CDR3 contains 16 residues. Trimming at V came to 5 bases and at J to 0 bases, leaving 8 bases not matched to a gene. Germline CDR1 is SGHVS and CDR2 is FQNEAQ.

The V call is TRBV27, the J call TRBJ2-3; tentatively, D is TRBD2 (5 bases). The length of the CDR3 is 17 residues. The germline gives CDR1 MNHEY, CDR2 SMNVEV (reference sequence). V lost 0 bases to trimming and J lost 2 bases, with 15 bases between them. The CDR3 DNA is TGTGCCAGCAGTTTATCGATTTGGTGGGAGTCCACAGATACGCAGTATTTT. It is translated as CASSLSIWWESTDTQYF.

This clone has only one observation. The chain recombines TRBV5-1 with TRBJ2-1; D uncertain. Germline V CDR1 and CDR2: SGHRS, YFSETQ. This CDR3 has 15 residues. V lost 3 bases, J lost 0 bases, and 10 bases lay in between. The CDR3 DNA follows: TGCGCCAGCAGCTCCTTAAGGAACTCCTACAATGAGCAGTTCTTC. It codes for CASSSLRNSYNEQFF.

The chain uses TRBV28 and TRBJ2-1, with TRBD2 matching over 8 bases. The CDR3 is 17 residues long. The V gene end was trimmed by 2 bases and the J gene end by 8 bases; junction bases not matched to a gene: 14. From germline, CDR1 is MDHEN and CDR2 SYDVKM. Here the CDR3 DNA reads TGTGCCAGCAGTTTAACTTCTGTAGCGGGACCTGAGGATGAGCAGTTCTTC. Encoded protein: CASSLTSVAGPEDEQFF.